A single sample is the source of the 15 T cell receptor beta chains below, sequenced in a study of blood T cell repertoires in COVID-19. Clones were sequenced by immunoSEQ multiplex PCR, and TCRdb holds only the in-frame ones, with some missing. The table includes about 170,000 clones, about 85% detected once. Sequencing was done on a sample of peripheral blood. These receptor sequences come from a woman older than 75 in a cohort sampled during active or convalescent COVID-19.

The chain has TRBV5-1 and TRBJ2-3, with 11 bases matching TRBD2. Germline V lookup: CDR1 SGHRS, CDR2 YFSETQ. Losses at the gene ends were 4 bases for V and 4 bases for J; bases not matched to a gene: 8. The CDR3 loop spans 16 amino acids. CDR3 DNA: TGCGCCAGCAGCCCCCCCGGGACTAGCGGAGCAGATACGCAGTATTTT. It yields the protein CASSPPGTSGADTQYF.

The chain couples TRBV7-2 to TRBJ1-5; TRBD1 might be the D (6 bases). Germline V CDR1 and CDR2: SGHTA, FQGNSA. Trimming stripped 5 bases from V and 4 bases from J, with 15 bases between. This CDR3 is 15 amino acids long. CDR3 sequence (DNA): TGTGCCAGCAGCCTAAGAGGTCAGGGGAATCAGCCCCAGCATTTT. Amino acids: CASSLRGQGNQPQHF.

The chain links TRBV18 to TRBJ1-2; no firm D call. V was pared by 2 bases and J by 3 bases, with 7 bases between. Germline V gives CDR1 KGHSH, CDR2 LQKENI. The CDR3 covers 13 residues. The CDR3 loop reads CASSPDADYGYTF. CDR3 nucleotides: TGTGCCAGCTCACCAGACGCGGACTATGGCTACACCTTC.

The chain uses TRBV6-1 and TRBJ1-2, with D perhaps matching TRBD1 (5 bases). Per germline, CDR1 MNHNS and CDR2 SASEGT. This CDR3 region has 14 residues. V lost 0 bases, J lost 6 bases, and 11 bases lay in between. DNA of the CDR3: TGTGCCAGCAGTGAAGCGGGGGGAAAGGATGGCTACACCTTC. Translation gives CASSEAGGKDGYTF.

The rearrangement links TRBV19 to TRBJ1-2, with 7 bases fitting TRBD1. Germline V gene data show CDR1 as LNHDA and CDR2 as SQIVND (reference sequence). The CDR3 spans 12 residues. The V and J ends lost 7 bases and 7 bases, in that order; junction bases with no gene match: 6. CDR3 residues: CASTRQGGGYTF. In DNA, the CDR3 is TGTGCCAGTACCAGACAGGGTGGTGGCTACACCTTC.

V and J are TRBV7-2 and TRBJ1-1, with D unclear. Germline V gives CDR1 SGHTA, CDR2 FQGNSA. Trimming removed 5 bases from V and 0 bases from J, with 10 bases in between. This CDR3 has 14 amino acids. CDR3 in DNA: TGTGCCAGCAGCCGCAGGAATATGAACACTGAAGCTTTCTTT. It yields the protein CASSRRNMNTEAFF.

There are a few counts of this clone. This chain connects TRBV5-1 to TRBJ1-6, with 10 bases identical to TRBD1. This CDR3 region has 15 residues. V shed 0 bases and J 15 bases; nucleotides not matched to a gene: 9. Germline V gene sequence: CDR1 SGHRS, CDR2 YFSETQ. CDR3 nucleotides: TGCGCCAGCAGCTTGGCGGGACAGGGGTTTTCTGTCCTCCACTTT. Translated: CASSLAGQGFSVLHF.

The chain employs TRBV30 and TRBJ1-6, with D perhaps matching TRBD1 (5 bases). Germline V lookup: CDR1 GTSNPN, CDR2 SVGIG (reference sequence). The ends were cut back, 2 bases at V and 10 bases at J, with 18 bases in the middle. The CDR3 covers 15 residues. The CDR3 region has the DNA TGTGCCTGGAGTTCACCAAGGACATTGCCCTCACCCCTCCACTTT. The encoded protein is CAWSSPRTLPSPLHF.

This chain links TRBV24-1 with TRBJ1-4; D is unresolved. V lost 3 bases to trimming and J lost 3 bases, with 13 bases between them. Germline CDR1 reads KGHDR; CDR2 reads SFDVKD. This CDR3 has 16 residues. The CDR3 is CATSDRTAGANEKLFF. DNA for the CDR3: TGTGCCACCAGTGATCGGACGGCCGGGGCTAATGAAAAACTGTTTTTT.

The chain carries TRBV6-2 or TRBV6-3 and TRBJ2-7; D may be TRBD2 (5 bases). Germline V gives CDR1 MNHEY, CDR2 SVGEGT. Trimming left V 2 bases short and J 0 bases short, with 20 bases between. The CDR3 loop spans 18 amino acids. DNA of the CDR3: TGTGCCAGCAGTTACGGCGCGGGTGGGAGCATTAGCTCCTACGAGCAGTACTTC. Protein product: CASSYGAGGSISSYEQYF.

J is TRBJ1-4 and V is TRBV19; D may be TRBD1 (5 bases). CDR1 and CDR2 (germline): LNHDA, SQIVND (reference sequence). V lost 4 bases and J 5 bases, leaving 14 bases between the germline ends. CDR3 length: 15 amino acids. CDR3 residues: CASSKPGLSNEKLFF. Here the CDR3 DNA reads TGTGCCAGTAGTAAACCGGGACTTTCGAATGAAAAACTGTTTTTT.

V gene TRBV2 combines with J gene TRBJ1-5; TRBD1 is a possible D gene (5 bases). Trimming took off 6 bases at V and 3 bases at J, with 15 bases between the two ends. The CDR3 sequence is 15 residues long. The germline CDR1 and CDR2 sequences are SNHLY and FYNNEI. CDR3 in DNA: TGTGCCAGCAGCGACGGGGGGTCCCACAATCAGCCCCAGCATTTT. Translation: CASSDGGSHNQPQHF. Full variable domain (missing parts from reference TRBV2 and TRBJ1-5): EPEVTQTPSHQVTQMGQEVILRCVPISNHLYFYWYRQILGQKVEFLVSFYNNEISEKSEIFDDQFSVERPDGSNFTLKIRSTKLEDSAMYFCASSDGGSHNQPQHFGDGTRLSIL.

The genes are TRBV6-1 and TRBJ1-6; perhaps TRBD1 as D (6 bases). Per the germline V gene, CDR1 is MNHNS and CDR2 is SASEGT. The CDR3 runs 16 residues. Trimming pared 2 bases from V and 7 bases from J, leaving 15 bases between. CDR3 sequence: CASSELWGHPNSPLHF. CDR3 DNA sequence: TGTGCCAGCAGTGAATTGTGGGGGCACCCGAATTCACCCCTCCACTTT.

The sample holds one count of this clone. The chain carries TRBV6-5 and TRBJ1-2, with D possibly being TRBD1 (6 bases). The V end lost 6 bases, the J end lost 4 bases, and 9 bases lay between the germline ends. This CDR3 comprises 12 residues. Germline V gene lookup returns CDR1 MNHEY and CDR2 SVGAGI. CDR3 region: CASRDSIYGYTF. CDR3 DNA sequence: TGTGCCAGCAGGGACAGCATCTATGGCTACACCTTC.

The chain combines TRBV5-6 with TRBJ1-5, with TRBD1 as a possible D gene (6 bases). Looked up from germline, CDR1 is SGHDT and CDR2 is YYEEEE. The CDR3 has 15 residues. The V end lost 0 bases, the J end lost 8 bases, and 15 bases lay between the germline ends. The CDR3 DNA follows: TGTGCCAGCAGCTTGGATAGGGGGTTGGGGGAGCCCCAGCATTTT. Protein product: CASSLDRGLGEPQHF. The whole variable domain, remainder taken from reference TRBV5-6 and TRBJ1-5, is DAGVTQSPTHLIKTRGQQVTLRCSPKSGHDTVSWYQQALGQGPQFIFQYYEEEERQRGNFPDRFSGHQFPNYSSELNVNALLLGDSALYLCASSLDRGLGEPQHFGDGTRLSIL.